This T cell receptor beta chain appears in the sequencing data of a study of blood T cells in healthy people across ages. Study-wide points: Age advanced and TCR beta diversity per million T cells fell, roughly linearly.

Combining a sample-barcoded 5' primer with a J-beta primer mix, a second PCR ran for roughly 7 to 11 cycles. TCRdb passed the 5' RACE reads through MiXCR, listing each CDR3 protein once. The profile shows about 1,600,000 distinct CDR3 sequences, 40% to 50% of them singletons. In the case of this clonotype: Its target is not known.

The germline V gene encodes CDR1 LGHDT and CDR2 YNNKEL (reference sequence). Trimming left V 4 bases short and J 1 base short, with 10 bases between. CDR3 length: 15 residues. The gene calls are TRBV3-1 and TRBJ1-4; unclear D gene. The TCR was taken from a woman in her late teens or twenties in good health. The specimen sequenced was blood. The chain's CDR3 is CASSPGRITNEKLFF. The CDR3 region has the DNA TGTGCCAGCAGCCCCGGACGGATAACTAATGAAAAACTGTTTTTT.